This TCR beta chain was documented in a study of T cells in Graves' hyperthyroidism and ophthalmopathy. For the study at large: At initial diagnosis, before any treatment had begun, peripheral blood was obtained.

Uncontrolled infection, other autoimmune disease, pregnancy or lactation led to exclusion. Out of around 10 ml of fresh peripheral blood came the PBMCs. Study results and limitations: Using 13 V-J features, a model discriminated ophthalmopathy from stable hyperthyroidism.

This clonotype has a handful of counts. What it binds is not known. The CDR3 is 15 amino acids. Trimming at V came to 2 bases and at J to 5 bases, leaving 6 bases not matched to a gene. The V gene's germline CDR1 is SGHNT and CDR2 YYREEE (reference sequence). It was RNA transcripts that yielded the amplified TCR beta CDR3 regions. A first-round RT-PCR of the TCR CDR3 used the HTBI primer set. TCRdb recomputed calls from the multiplex PCR reads with MiXCR, one row per CDR3 protein. The sample has more than 350,000 distinct CDR3 sequences; about 16% are singletons. The J gene is TRBJ2-2, the V gene TRBV5-4, with 7 bases matching TRBD2. The specimen sequenced was blood. The receptor was isolated from a woman aged 60-75 years with Graves' ophthalmopathy. The CDR3: CASSLPGGSTGELFF. The CDR3 DNA is TGTGCCAGCAGCTTACCGGGAGGATCAACCGGGGAGCTGTTTTTT.